The clone carrying this T cell receptor (beta chain) was seen once. Germline lookup yields CDR1 KGHSH and CDR2 LQKENI. The CDR3 covers 13 residues. With 2 bases removed from V and 7 bases from J, the gap between germline ends came to 11 bases. Original data processing: Counts of nucleated cells, estimated from reference gene primer amplification, were obtained. TCRdb keeps only in-frame clones here, not all; method: immunoSEQ multiplex PCR. V and J calls and clone size are given by that table; D and trimming were obtained from the DNA. The data hold around 140,000 clones, with 80% to 90% observed a single time. This specimen comes from a study of blood T cell repertoires in COVID-19. Study-level information: Sites across the United States, Italy and Spain contributed samples from acute and convalescent COVID-19. PBMCs, B-cell-depleted T cells, or T cells were the source of the cDNA or gDNA that made up the material.

The TCR comes from a man in his 60s with active or convalescent COVID-19. The V call is TRBV18, the J call TRBJ1-1; possible D gene TRBD1, 6 bases. The sample taken for sequencing was peripheral blood. The CDR3 loop reads CASSPKQGFEAFF. CDR3 DNA sequence: TGTGCCAGCTCACCAAAACAGGGCTTTGAAGCTTTCTTT.